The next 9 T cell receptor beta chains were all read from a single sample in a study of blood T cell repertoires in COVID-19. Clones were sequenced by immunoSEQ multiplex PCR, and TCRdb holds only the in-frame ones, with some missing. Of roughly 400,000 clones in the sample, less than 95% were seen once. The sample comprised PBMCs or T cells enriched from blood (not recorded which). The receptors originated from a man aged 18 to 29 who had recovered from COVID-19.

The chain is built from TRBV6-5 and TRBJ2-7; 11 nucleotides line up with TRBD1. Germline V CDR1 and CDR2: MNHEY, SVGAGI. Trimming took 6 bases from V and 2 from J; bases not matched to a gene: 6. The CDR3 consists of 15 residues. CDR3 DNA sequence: TGTGCCAGCAGCCGGACAGGGGGCACAACCTACGAGCAGTACTTC. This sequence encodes CASSRTGGTTYEQYF.

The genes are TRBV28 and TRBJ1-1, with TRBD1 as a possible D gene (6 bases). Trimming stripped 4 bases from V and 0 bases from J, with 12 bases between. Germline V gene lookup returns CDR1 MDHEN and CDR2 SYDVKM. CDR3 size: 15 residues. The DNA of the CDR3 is TGTGCCAGCAGTTCCCCCAGGGGACTGAACACTGAAGCTTTCTTT. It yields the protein CASSSPRGLNTEAFF.

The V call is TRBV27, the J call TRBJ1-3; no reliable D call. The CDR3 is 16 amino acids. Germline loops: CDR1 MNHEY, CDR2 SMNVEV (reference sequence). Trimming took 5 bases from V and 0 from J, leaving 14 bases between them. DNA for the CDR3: TGTGCCAGCAGTCCGTTCTTCTGGAGCTCTGGAAACACCATATATTTT. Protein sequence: CASSPFFWSSGNTIYF.

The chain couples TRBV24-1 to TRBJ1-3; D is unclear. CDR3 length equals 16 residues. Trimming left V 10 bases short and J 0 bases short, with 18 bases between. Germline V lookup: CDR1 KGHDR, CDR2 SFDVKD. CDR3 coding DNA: TGTGCCACAACGTACCCGGGAGAGGCCTCTGGAAACACCATATATTTT. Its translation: CATTYPGEASGNTIYF.

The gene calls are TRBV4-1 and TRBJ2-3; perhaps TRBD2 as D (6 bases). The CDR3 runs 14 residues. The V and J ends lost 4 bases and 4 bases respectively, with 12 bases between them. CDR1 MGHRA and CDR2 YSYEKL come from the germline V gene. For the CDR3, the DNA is TGCGCCAGCAGCCGGACCGGGGGAGCAGATACGCAGTATTTT. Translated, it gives CASSRTGGADTQYF.

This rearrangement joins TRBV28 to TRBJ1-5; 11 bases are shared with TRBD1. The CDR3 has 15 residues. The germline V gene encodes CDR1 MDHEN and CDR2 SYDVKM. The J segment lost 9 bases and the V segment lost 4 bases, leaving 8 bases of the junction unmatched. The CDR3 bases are TGTGCCAGCAGTTGGGGGACAGGGGGGCTTATGCCCCAGCATTTT. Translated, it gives CASSWGTGGLMPQHF.

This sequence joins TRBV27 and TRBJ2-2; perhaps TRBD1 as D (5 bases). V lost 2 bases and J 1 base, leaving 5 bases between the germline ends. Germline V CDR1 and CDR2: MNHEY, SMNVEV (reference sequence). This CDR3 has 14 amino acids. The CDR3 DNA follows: TGTGCCAGCAGTTTAGGACAGAACACCGGGGAGCTGTTTTTT. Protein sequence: CASSLGQNTGELFF.

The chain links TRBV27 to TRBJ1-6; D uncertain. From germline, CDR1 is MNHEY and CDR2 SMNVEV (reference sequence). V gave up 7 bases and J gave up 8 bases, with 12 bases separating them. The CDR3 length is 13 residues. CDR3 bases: TGTGCCAGCACCCTAAATCGGGATTCACCCCTCCACTTT. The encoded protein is CASTLNRDSPLHF.

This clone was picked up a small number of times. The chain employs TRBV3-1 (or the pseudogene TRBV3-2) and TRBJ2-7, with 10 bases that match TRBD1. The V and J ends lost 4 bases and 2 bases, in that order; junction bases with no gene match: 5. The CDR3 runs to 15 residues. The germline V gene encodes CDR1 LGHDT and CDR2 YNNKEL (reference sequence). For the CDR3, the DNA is TGTGCCAGCAGCCGTGGACAGGGGGGTCCCTACGAGCAGTACTTC. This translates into CASSRGQGGPYEQYF.